Listed below are T cell receptor beta chains from one sample, sequenced in a study of T cells after yellow fever vaccination. TCRdb recomputed calls from the 5' RACE reads with MiXCR, one row per CDR3 protein. The sample holds 150,000 to 200,000 distinct CDR3 sequences, about 7% seen once. The sample in question was CD4+ T cells sorted from PBMCs, obtained around 5 days after the first yellow fever vaccination. All receptors derive from a young man who received the YFV17D yellow fever vaccine. Both conserved end residues are part of each CDR3. Fields, in order: V gene, clone size, D gene, J gene, CDR3 protein, CDR3 DNA. The D gene is left open where the match is weak. The size field is filled for only some rows; it gives once, few, many or a size class.

v_gene: TRBV7-9
abundance: many
d_gene: NA
j_gene: TRBJ2-4
CDR3aa: CASSLGLANGVKNIQYF
CDR3nt: TGTGCCAGCAGCTTAGGCCTCGCGAACGGGGTCAAAAACATTCAGTACTTC

v_gene: TRBV5-4
abundance: NA
d_gene: TRBD1
j_gene: TRBJ2-3
CDR3aa: CASSGGQGSTDTQYF
CDR3nt: TGTGCCAGCAGCGGGGGACAGGGAAGCACAGATACGCAGTATTTT

v_gene: TRBV7-8
abundance: NA
d_gene: NA
j_gene: TRBJ2-6
CDR3aa: CASSLALGAGANVLTF
CDR3nt: TGTGCCAGCAGCTTAGCGCTGGGAGCCGGGGCCAACGTCCTGACTTTC

v_gene: TRBV20-1
abundance: NA
d_gene: NA
j_gene: TRBJ2-2
CDR3aa: CCARDRTKVTGELFF
CDR3nt: TGCTGTGCTAGAGATAGGACTAAAGTCACCGGGGAGCTGTTTTTT

v_gene: TRBV6-5
abundance: many
d_gene: NA
j_gene: TRBJ2-3
CDR3aa: CASSTGQLTSTDTQYF
CDR3nt: TGTGCCAGCAGCACCGGACAGCTAACTAGCACAGATACGCAGTATTTT

v_gene: TRBV28
abundance: many
d_gene: NA
j_gene: TRBJ2-5
CDR3aa: CASTTRETQYF
CDR3nt: TGTGCCAGCACGACAAGAGAGACCCAGTACTTC

v_gene: TRBV29-1
abundance: many
d_gene: TRBD1
j_gene: TRBJ1-5
CDR3aa: CSVEVGGTGNQPQHF
CDR3nt: TGCAGCGTTGAAGTAGGCGGGACAGGTAATCAGCCCCAGCATTTT

v_gene: TRBV29-1
abundance: many
d_gene: NA
j_gene: TRBJ1-6
CDR3aa: CSARGSYNSPLHF
CDR3nt: TGCAGCGCCCGGGGCTCCTATAATTCACCCCTCCACTTT

v_gene: TRBV5-1
abundance: many
d_gene: NA
j_gene: TRBJ1-5
CDR3aa: CASSLEGLSNQPQHF
CDR3nt: TGCGCCAGCAGCTTGGAGGGGTTAAGCAATCAGCCCCAGCATTTT

v_gene: TRBV7-2
abundance: many
d_gene: NA
j_gene: TRBJ2-2
CDR3aa: CATSLLGRDGTGELFF
CDR3nt: TGTGCCACCTCTCTCCTCGGACGAGATGGGACCGGGGAGCTGTTTTTT

v_gene: TRBV4-3
abundance: few
d_gene: NA
j_gene: TRBJ2-2
CDR3aa: CASSQDPDRGSYFYTGELFF
CDR3nt: TGCGCCAGCAGCCAAGATCCGGACAGAGGGAGCTACTTTTACACCGGGGAGCTGTTTTTT

v_gene: TRBV5-4
abundance: few
d_gene: TRBD1
j_gene: TRBJ1-1
CDR3aa: CASSSGGEPAEAFF
CDR3nt: TGTGCCAGCAGCTCAGGGGGCGAACCTGCTGAAGCTTTCTTT

v_gene: TRBV2
abundance: many
d_gene: TRBD1
j_gene: TRBJ2-2
CDR3aa: CASSGGQGHGTGELFF
CDR3nt: TGTGCCAGCAGCGGGGGACAGGGTCACGGCACCGGGGAGCTGTTTTTT

v_gene: TRBV27
abundance: NA
d_gene: NA
j_gene: TRBJ1-4
CDR3aa: CASRVQPLATNEKLFF
CDR3nt: TGTGCCAGCAGGGTCCAGCCACTTGCAACTAATGAAAAACTGTTTTTT

v_gene: TRBV4-3
abundance: many
d_gene: TRBD1
j_gene: TRBJ2-1
CDR3aa: CASSQGTGNGDEQFF
CDR3nt: TGCGCCAGCAGCCAAGGGACAGGGAACGGCGATGAGCAGTTCTTC

v_gene: TRBV5-4
abundance: NA
d_gene: NA
j_gene: TRBJ1-1
CDR3aa: CASSLNWGGEAFF
CDR3nt: TGTGCCAGCAGCTTGAACTGGGGGGGCGAAGCTTTCTTT

v_gene: TRBV11-2
abundance: NA
d_gene: TRBD1
j_gene: TRBJ1-6
CDR3aa: CASSPMGQRNSPLHF
CDR3nt: TGTGCCAGCAGCCCGATGGGACAGCGGAATTCACCCCTCCACTTT

v_gene: TRBV12-3/TRBV12-4
abundance: many
d_gene: NA
j_gene: TRBJ2-7
CDR3aa: CASSQQGSEQYF
CDR3nt: TGTGCCAGCAGCCAACAGGGTTCCGAGCAGTACTTC

v_gene: TRBV10-3
abundance: many
d_gene: NA
j_gene: TRBJ2-1
CDR3aa: CAISRNPGQPYNEQFF
CDR3nt: TGTGCCATCAGTCGGAATCCTGGACAGCCCTACAATGAGCAGTTCTTC

v_gene: TRBV5-1
abundance: many
d_gene: NA
j_gene: TRBJ1-1
CDR3aa: CASSLAGEGTEAFF
CDR3nt: TGCGCCAGCAGCTTGGCCGGGGAGGGGACTGAAGCTTTCTTT

v_gene: TRBV11-2
abundance: many
d_gene: NA
j_gene: TRBJ1-6
CDR3aa: CASSLEWSPLHF
CDR3nt: TGTGCCAGCAGCTTAGAGTGGTCACCCCTCCACTTT

v_gene: TRBV12-3/TRBV12-4
abundance: many
d_gene: TRBD1
j_gene: TRBJ2-3
CDR3aa: CASSLVPGGKSDTQYF
CDR3nt: TGTGCCAGCAGTTTAGTTCCAGGGGGAAAATCAGATACGCAGTATTTT

v_gene: TRBV5-1
abundance: many
d_gene: NA
j_gene: TRBJ2-5
CDR3aa: CASSLGQPGHVQETQYF
CDR3nt: TGCGCCAGCAGCTTGGGTCAACCCGGCCACGTACAAGAGACCCAGTACTTC

v_gene: TRBV5-1
abundance: many
d_gene: NA
j_gene: TRBJ2-1
CDR3aa: CASSGALEQFF
CDR3nt: TGCGCCAGCAGCGGAGCCCTTGAGCAGTTCTTC

v_gene: TRBV7-2
abundance: many
d_gene: TRBD2
j_gene: TRBJ2-1
CDR3aa: CASSLVPSGGVIEQFF
CDR3nt: TGTGCCAGCAGCTTAGTGCCTAGCGGGGGGGTAATTGAGCAGTTCTTC

v_gene: TRBV5-1
abundance: many
d_gene: TRBD2
j_gene: TRBJ2-5
CDR3aa: CASSLVASGQETQYF
CDR3nt: TGCGCCAGCAGCTTGGTAGCTAGCGGACAAGAGACCCAGTACTTC

v_gene: TRBV20-1
abundance: many
d_gene: NA
j_gene: TRBJ2-1
CDR3aa: CSARDPLALYNEQFF
CDR3nt: TGCAGTGCTAGAGATCCACTAGCCCTCTACAATGAGCAGTTCTTC

v_gene: TRBV20-1
abundance: NA
d_gene: NA
j_gene: TRBJ1-1
CDR3aa: CSAREGTTEAFF
CDR3nt: TGCAGTGCTAGAGAAGGGACCACTGAAGCTTTCTTT

v_gene: TRBV10-3
abundance: many
d_gene: TRBD1
j_gene: TRBJ2-1
CDR3aa: CAITGTGGGNEQFF
CDR3nt: TGTGCCATCACCGGGACAGGGGGAGGCAATGAGCAGTTCTTC

v_gene: TRBV3-1
abundance: few
d_gene: NA
j_gene: TRBJ1-1
CDR3aa: CASSQNYMNTEAFF
CDR3nt: TGTGCCAGCAGCCAGAACTACATGAACACTGAAGCTTTCTTT

v_gene: TRBV5-4
abundance: NA
d_gene: NA
j_gene: TRBJ2-3
CDR3aa: CASSYKAQGTDTQYF
CDR3nt: TGTGCCAGCAGCTATAAAGCACAGGGTACGGATACGCAGTATTTT

v_gene: TRBV24-1
abundance: NA
d_gene: NA
j_gene: TRBJ2-5
CDR3aa: CATSDFLQETQYF
CDR3nt: TGTGCCACCAGTGATTTCCTCCAAGAGACCCAGTACTTC

v_gene: TRBV20-1
abundance: NA
d_gene: NA
j_gene: TRBJ1-2
CDR3aa: CSARDQGSGYTF
CDR3nt: TGCAGTGCTAGAGATCAGGGAAGTGGCTACACCTTC

v_gene: TRBV11-2
abundance: many
d_gene: TRBD2
j_gene: TRBJ2-3
CDR3aa: CASSLGPAGSTDTQYF
CDR3nt: TGTGCCAGCAGCTTAGGGCCAGCGGGGAGCACAGATACGCAGTATTTT

v_gene: TRBV14
abundance: NA
d_gene: NA
j_gene: TRBJ2-7
CDR3aa: CASSRSAYEQYF
CDR3nt: TGTGCCAGCAGCCGCAGTGCCTACGAGCAGTACTTC

v_gene: TRBV18
abundance: NA
d_gene: TRBD1
j_gene: TRBJ2-3
CDR3aa: CASSPTGYTDTQYF
CDR3nt: TGTGCCAGCTCACCGACAGGGTACACAGATACGCAGTATTTT

v_gene: TRBV6-6
abundance: many
d_gene: NA
j_gene: TRBJ2-5
CDR3aa: CASGGQETQYF
CDR3nt: TGTGCCAGCGGGGGCCAAGAGACCCAGTACTTC

v_gene: TRBV7-8
abundance: many
d_gene: NA
j_gene: TRBJ1-5
CDR3aa: CASSLGQIGQPQHF
CDR3nt: TGTGCCAGCAGCTTAGGGCAGATAGGTCAGCCCCAGCATTTT

v_gene: TRBV19
abundance: NA
d_gene: TRBD1
j_gene: TRBJ1-1
CDR3aa: CATLPGQGSEAFF
CDR3nt: TGTGCCACCTTACCGGGACAGGGCTCTGAAGCTTTCTTT

v_gene: TRBV12-3/TRBV12-4
abundance: few
d_gene: TRBD2
j_gene: TRBJ2-3
CDR3aa: CASTLSGGDTQYF
CDR3nt: TGTGCCAGCACCCTATCGGGAGGGGATACGCAGTATTTT

v_gene: TRBV10-3
abundance: NA
d_gene: NA
j_gene: TRBJ1-1
CDR3aa: CATGLPQQGVVAFF
CDR3nt: TGTGCCACCGGTTTACCTCAACAGGGAGTGGTAGCTTTCTTT

v_gene: TRBV12-3/TRBV12-4
abundance: few
d_gene: NA
j_gene: TRBJ1-5
CDR3aa: CASTWVGGPQHF
CDR3nt: TGTGCCAGCACCTGGGTGGGAGGCCCCCAGCATTTT

v_gene: TRBV5-1
abundance: many
d_gene: NA
j_gene: TRBJ1-6
CDR3aa: CASSLDTDSPLHF
CDR3nt: TGCGCCAGCAGCTTGGATACAGATTCACCCCTCCACTTT

v_gene: TRBV7-8
abundance: few
d_gene: TRBD2
j_gene: TRBJ2-7
CDR3aa: CASRPELAVYEQYF
CDR3nt: TGTGCCAGCCGACCCGAACTAGCGGTTTACGAGCAGTACTTC

v_gene: TRBV6-6
abundance: NA
d_gene: NA
j_gene: TRBJ2-7
CDR3aa: CASSQGLEQYF
CDR3nt: TGTGCCAGCAGTCAGGGACTCGAGCAGTACTTC

v_gene: TRBV5-1
abundance: many
d_gene: NA
j_gene: TRBJ2-3
CDR3aa: CASSLGPAPDTQYF
CDR3nt: TGCGCCAGCAGCCTGGGACCAGCCCCAGATACGCAGTATTTT

v_gene: TRBV7-9
abundance: NA
d_gene: NA
j_gene: TRBJ2-5
CDR3aa: CASGGGGETQYF
CDR3nt: TGTGCCAGCGGTGGTGGTGGAGAGACCCAGTACTTC

v_gene: TRBV4-2
abundance: NA
d_gene: NA
j_gene: TRBJ1-4
CDR3aa: CASSQGSTNEKLFF
CDR3nt: TGTGCCAGCAGCCAAGGGTCAACTAATGAAAAACTGTTTTTT

v_gene: TRBV7-3
abundance: many
d_gene: TRBD1
j_gene: TRBJ2-1
CDR3aa: CASSRTGDNEQFF
CDR3nt: TGTGCCAGCAGCCGGACAGGGGACAATGAGCAGTTCTTC